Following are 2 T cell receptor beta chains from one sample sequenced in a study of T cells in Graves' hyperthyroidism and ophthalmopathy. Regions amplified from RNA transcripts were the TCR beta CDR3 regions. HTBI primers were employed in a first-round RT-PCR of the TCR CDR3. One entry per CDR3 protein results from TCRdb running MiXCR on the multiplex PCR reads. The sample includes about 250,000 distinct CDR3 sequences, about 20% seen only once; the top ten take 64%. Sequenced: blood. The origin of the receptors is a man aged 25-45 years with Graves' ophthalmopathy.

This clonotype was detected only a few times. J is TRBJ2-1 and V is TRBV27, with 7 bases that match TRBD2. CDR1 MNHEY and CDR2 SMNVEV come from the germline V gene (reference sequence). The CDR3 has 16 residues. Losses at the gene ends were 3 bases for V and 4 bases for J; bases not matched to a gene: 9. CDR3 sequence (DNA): TGTGCCAGCAGTTTCCGGTATCAGCGGGGATACAATGAGCAGTTCTTC. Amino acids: CASSFRYQRGYNEQFF.

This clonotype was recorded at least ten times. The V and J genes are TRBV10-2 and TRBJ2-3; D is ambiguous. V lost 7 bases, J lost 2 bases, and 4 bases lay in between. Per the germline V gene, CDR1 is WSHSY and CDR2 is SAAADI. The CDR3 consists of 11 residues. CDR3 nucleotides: TGCGCCAGCACCCACACAGATACGCAGTATTTT. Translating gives CASTHTDTQYF.